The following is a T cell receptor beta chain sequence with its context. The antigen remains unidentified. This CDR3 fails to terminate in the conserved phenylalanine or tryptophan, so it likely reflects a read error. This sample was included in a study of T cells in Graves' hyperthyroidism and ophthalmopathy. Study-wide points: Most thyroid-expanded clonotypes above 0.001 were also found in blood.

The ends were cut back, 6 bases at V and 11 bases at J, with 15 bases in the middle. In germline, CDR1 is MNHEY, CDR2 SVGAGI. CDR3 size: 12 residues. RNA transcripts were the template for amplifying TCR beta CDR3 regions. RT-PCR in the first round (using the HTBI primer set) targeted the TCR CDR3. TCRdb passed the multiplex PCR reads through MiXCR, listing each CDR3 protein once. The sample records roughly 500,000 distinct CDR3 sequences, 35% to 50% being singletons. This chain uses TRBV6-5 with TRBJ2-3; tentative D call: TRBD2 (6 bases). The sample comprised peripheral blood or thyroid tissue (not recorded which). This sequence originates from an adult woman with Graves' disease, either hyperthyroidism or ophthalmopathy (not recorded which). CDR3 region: CASRRRDFEQYL. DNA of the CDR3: TGTGCCAGCAGACGGAGGGACTTCGAGCAGTATCTT.